This TCR beta chain was recorded in a study of blood T cells in healthy people across ages. Findings and limits, study-wide: With age, beta diversity per million T cells declined roughly linearly, significantly by about 40.

A sample-barcoded 5' primer and a J-beta primer mix were used in a second PCR of roughly 6 to 11 cycles. A template-switch adaptor containing 12 random nucleotides labeled each cDNA molecule. TCRdb itself ran the 5' RACE reads through MiXCR, one entry per CDR3 protein. The top ten hold around 13% of the sample, which has around 1,000,000 distinct CDR3 sequences, more than 30% seen once. Turning to this clonotype: The antigen is not known.

The receptor was derived from a man in his late teens or twenties in good health. Specimen: blood.

The CDR3 region has the DNA TGCGCCAGCAGAGGTTCACTGTTTCCCTACGAGCAGTACTTC. Translated: CASRGSLFPYEQYF. The chain couples TRBV5-1 to TRBJ2-7; D is undetermined. Germline loops: CDR1 SGHRS, CDR2 YFSETQ. V lost 5 bases, J lost 2 bases, and 14 bases lay in between. The CDR3 runs to 14 residues.